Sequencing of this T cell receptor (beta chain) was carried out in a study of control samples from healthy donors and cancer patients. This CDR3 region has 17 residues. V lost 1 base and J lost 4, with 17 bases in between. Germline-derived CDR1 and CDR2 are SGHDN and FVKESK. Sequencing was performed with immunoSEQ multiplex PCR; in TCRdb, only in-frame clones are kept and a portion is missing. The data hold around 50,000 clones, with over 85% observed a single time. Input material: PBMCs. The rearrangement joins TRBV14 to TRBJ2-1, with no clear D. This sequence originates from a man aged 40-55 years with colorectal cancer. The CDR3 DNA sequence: TGTGCCAGCAGCCAAGGTTTGGTGCCAGGCCAGTACAATGAGCAGTTCTTC. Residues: CASSQGLVPGQYNEQFF.